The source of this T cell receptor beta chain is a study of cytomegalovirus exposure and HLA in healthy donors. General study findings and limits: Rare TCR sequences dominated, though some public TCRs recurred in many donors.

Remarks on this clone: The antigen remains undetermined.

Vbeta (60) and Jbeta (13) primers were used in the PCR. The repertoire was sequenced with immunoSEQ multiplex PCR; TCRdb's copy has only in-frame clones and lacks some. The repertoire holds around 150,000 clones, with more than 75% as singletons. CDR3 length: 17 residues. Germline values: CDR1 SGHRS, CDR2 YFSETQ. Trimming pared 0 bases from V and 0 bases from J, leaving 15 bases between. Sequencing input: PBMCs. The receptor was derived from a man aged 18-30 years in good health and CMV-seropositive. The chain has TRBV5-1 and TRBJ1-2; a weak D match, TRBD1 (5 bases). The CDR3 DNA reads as TGCGCCAGCAGCTTGGTGTCAGGGTTTAATCCTAACTATGGCTACACCTTC. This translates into CASSLVSGFNPNYGYTF.